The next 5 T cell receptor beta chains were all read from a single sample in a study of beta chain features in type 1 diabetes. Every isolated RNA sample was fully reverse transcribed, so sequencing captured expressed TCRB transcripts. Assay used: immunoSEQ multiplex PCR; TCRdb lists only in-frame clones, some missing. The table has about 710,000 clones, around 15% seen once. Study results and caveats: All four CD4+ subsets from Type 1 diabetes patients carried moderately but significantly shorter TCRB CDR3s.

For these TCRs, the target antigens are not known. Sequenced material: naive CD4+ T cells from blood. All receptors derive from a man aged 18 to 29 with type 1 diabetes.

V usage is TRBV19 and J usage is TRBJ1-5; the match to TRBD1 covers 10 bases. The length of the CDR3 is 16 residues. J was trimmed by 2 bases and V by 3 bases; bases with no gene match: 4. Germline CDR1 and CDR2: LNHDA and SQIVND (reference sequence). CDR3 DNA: TGTGCCAGTAGTATCCCTGGGACAGGGGGCAATCAGCCCCAGCATTTT. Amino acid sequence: CASSIPGTGGNQPQHF.

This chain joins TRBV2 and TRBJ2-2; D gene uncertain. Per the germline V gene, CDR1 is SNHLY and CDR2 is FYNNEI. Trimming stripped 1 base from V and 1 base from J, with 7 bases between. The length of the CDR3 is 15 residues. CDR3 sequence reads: CASSEGRRNTGELFF. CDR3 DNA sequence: TGTGCCAGCAGTGAAGGAAGGCGGAACACCGGGGAGCTGTTTTTT.

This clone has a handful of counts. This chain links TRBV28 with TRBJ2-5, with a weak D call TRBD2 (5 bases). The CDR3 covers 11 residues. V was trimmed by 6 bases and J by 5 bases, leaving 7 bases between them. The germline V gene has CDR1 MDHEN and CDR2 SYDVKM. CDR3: CASSSGETQYF. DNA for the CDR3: TGTGCCAGCAGCTCGGGGGAGACCCAGTACTTC.

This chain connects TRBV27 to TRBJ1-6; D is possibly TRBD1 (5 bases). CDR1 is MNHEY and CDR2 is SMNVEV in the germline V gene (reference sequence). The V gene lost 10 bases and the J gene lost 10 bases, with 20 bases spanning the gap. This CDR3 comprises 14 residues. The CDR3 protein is CANPLKQGFSPLHF. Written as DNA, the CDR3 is TGTGCCAACCCTCTAAAGCAGGGATTCTCACCCCTCCACTTT.

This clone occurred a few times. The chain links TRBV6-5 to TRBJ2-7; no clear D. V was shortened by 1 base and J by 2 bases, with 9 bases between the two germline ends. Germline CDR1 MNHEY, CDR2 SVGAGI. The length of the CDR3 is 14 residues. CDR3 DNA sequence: TGTGCCAGCAGTTACTGGCACGGCACCTACGAGCAGTACTTC. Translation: CASSYWHGTYEQYF.